The 31 T cell receptor beta chains in this list originate from one sample, sequenced in a study of cytomegalovirus exposure and HLA in healthy donors. Primers: 60 Vbeta forward and 13 Jbeta reverse. Sequencing used immunoSEQ multiplex PCR; TCRdb keeps in-frame clones, though not all of them. The table records roughly 170,000 clones, approximately 80% of them present only once. Sequenced sample: PBMCs. These receptors were taken from a woman between 50 and 59 years old in good health and CMV-seropositive.

The J gene is TRBJ2-6, the V gene TRBV14; D not certain. The CDR3 sequence is 18 residues long. The V end was cut by 0 bases, the J end by 0 bases, with 12 bases between. CDR1 and CDR2 (germline): SGHDN, FVKESK. CDR3 sequence: CASSQDSSPLSGANVLTF. The CDR3 DNA reads as TGTGCCAGCAGCCAAGATTCGAGTCCGCTCTCTGGGGCCAACGTCCTGACTTTC.

The chain employs TRBV7-2 and TRBJ1-6, with a tentative D call TRBD1 (5 bases). The CDR3 spans 16 residues. The V gene's germline CDR1 is SGHTA and CDR2 FQGNSA. The V end lost 5 bases, the J end lost 3 bases, and 14 bases lay between the germline ends. The chain's CDR3 is CASSILGGVYNSPLHF. As DNA, the CDR3 is TGTGCCAGCAGCATTCTTGGGGGGGTCTATAATTCACCCCTCCACTTT.

The chain has TRBV19 and TRBJ1-5; possible D gene TRBD1, 5 bases. Per the germline V gene, CDR1 is LNHDA and CDR2 is SQIVND (reference sequence). The CDR3 runs to 15 residues. Trimming left V 5 bases short and J 4 bases short, with 15 bases between. CDR3 protein: CASSRQGGVNQPQHF. DNA of the CDR3: TGTGCCAGTAGTCGTCAGGGTGGGGTGAATCAGCCCCAGCATTTT.

The rearrangement uses TRBV21-1 and TRBJ2-1; the table's D call, TRBD2, has no DNA check behind it. TRBV21-1 is flagged as a pseudogene. This CDR3 spans 13 amino acids. CDR3 loop: CASSKEEVEEQFF. CDR3 coding DNA: TGTGCCAGCAGCAAAGAGGAGGTGGAGGAGCAGTTCTTC.

The table lists this clone with a few counts. Germline and junction disagree at one end, which may indicate a read error. This same CDR3 is encoded by further DNA sequences in the sample. The chain has TRBV5-4 and TRBJ2-7; D might be TRBD1 (6 bases). The germline V gene has CDR1 SGHNT and CDR2 YYREEE (reference sequence). The CDR3 has 14 amino acids. CDR3 sequence (DNA): TGCGCCAGCAGCATCACAGGGTTCCCCTACGAGCAGTACTTC. Translation gives CASSITGFPYEQYF.

The CDR3 reads CASSWVTGAQETQYF. CDR3 DNA: TGTGCCAGTAGTTGGGTAACAGGGGCGCAAGAGACCCAGTACTTC. V gene TRBV19 combines with J gene TRBJ2-5; 7 nucleotides agree with TRBD1. Germline CDR1 is LNHDA and CDR2 is SQIVND (reference sequence). V lost 5 bases to trimming and J lost 2 bases; unmatched junction nucleotides: 8. This CDR3 has 15 residues.

J is TRBJ2-5 and V is TRBV10-3; 7 bases fit TRBD1. The CDR3 sequence is 14 residues long. CDR1 is ENHRY, CDR2 SYGVKD, per germline. With V trimmed by 3 bases and J by 1 base, 2 bases remained unmatched. CDR3 nucleotide sequence: TGTGCCATCAGTGACAGGGGGTTCCAAGAGACCCAGTACTTC. Its translation: CAISDRGFQETQYF.

The J gene is TRBJ1-6, the V gene TRBV7-2; 7 nucleotides agree with TRBD1. Germline CDR1 SGHTA, CDR2 FQGNSA. The CDR3 contains 14 residues. V dropped 1 base and J dropped 9; count of bases not matched to a gene: 3. CDR3 amino acids: CASSLEGAVSPLHF. The CDR3 DNA is TGTGCCAGCAGCTTAGAGGGGGCGGTTTCACCCCTCCACTTT.

The J gene is TRBJ1-1, the V gene TRBV7-3; 8 positions match TRBD1. The V segment lost 5 bases and the J segment 2 bases; nucleotides outside the gene matches: 4. In germline, CDR1 is SGHTA, CDR2 FQGTGA. The CDR3 sequence is 14 residues long. The DNA for the CDR3 is TGTGCCAGCAGCCAGACAGGGGTTAACACTGAAGCTTTCTTT. Translating it yields CASSQTGVNTEAFF.

The sample holds a few counts of this clone. This same CDR3 is encoded by further DNA sequences in the sample. This sequence joins TRBV19 and TRBJ1-5; perhaps TRBD1 as D (6 bases). Germline V gene lookup returns CDR1 LNHDA and CDR2 SQIVND (reference sequence). Trimming pared 1 base from V and 7 bases from J, leaving 14 bases between. The CDR3 length is 15 residues. CDR3 in DNA: TGTGCCAGTAGTATAGGCGGCAGGGGCGGGCAGCCCCAGCATTTT. Residues: CASSIGGRGGQPQHF.

As concerns this clone: The sample carries other DNA sequences with the same CDR3. The DNA of the CDR3 is TGTGCCAGCAGCGGACTAGCGGGAGACACCGGGGAGCTGTTTTTT. This translates into CASSGLAGDTGELFF. The J gene is TRBJ2-2, the V gene TRBV2, with 13 bases identical to TRBD2. Trimming took 6 bases from V and 3 from J; bases not matched to a gene: 1. Germline V lookup: CDR1 SNHLY, CDR2 FYNNEI. The CDR3 loop spans 15 amino acids.

The chain employs TRBV18 and TRBJ1-1; maybe TRBD1 (5 bases). Germline V gene data show CDR1 as KGHSH and CDR2 as LQKENI. V was pared by 5 bases and J by 0 bases, with 10 bases between. The CDR3 length is 14 residues. The CDR3 spells CASSETDMNTEAFF. In DNA form, the CDR3 reads TGTGCCAGCTCAGAGACAGACATGAACACTGAAGCTTTCTTT.

V usage is TRBV25-1 and J usage is TRBJ2-7; TRBD1 is a possible D gene (6 bases). Trimming shortened V by 3 bases and J by 2 bases, and 14 bases separated the two germline ends. The CDR3 contains 15 residues. The germline CDR1 and CDR2 sequences are MGHDK and SYGVNS. CDR3 DNA sequence: TGTGCCAGCAGTGAGGGGGACACTCAGGCCTACGAGCAGTACTTC. Its protein product is CASSEGDTQAYEQYF.

The chain joins TRBV9 to TRBJ1-3; D is perhaps TRBD1 (6 bases). CDR3 length: 18 amino acids. Deletions cut 0 bases from V and 0 bases from J, with 16 bases between. CDR1 and CDR2 from the germline V gene are SGDLS and YYNGEE. CDR3 in DNA: TGTGCCAGCAGCGTAGGGGTCGGACAGTTTCTCTCTGGAAACACCATATATTTT. It is translated as CASSVGVGQFLSGNTIYF.

The chain carries TRBV19 and TRBJ1-2; 7 nucleotides align to TRBD1. The CDR3 extends over 14 amino acids. V trimming: 3 bases; J trimming: 5 bases; junction bases outside the gene matches: 6. CDR1 LNHDA and CDR2 SQIVND come from the germline V gene (reference sequence). CDR3 protein: CASSIGGTAYGYTF. CDR3 in DNA: TGTGCCAGTAGTATTGGGGGGACAGCGTATGGCTACACCTTC.

This clone was detected only a few times. In nucleotides, the CDR3 is TGTGCCAGCAGCTTTAACAGTTACACTGAAGCTTTCTTT. This encodes CASSFNSYTEAFF. The chain carries TRBV5-5 and TRBJ1-1; D gene uncertain. Looked up from germline, CDR1 is SGHKS and CDR2 is YYEKEE (reference sequence). V dropped 2 bases and J dropped 3 bases, with 8 bases sitting between them. The CDR3 length is 13 residues. The variable domain in full, completed from reference TRBV5-5 and TRBJ1-1, reads DAGVTQSPTHLIKTRGQQVTLRCSPISGHKSVSWYQQVLGQGPQFIFQYYEKEERGRGNFPDRFSARQFPNYSSELNVNALLLGDSALYLCASSFNSYTEAFFGQGTRLTVV.

J is TRBJ1-3 and V is TRBV28; TRBD1 might be the D (6 bases). Germline V lookup: CDR1 MDHEN, CDR2 SYDVKM. This CDR3 region has 14 residues. The V and J ends lost 10 bases and 4 bases respectively, with 17 bases between them. DNA for the CDR3: TGTGCCATCCACGGCAGGGGAACGGGAAACACCATATATTTT. Encoded protein: CAIHGRGTGNTIYF.

The chain joins TRBV7-9 to TRBJ1-1; a weak D match, TRBD1 (5 bases). V was shortened by 5 bases and J by 4 bases, with 17 bases between the two germline ends. CDR1 and CDR2 (germline): SEHNR, FQNEAQ (reference sequence). The CDR3 contains 15 residues. Here the CDR3 reads CASSPGLLRVTEAFF. The DNA of the CDR3 is TGTGCCAGCAGCCCGGGACTCCTGAGAGTCACTGAAGCTTTCTTT.

The sample holds a few counts of this clone. The chain carries TRBV4-2 and TRBJ1-1; 8 bases fit TRBD1. CDR1 LGHNA and CDR2 YNFKEQ come from the germline V gene. J was trimmed by 5 bases and V by 1 base; bases with no gene match: 9. The CDR3 is 16 amino acids. The CDR3 here is CASSQAINRGRTEAFF. CDR3 DNA sequence: TGTGCCAGCAGCCAAGCAATTAACAGGGGGAGAACTGAAGCTTTCTTT.

The J gene is TRBJ2-2, the V gene TRBV5-1; 11 bases match TRBD2. From germline, CDR1 is SGHRS and CDR2 YFSETQ. This CDR3 region has 16 residues. The trim removed 6 bases at V and 6 bases at J, leaving 10 bases unmatched. The CDR3 reads CASTQRLAGSAGELFF. The CDR3 DNA follows: TGCGCCAGCACCCAAAGACTAGCGGGGTCGGCCGGGGAGCTGTTTTTT.

V and J are TRBV29-1 and TRBJ1-5; TRBD1 aligns across 11 bases. Germline CDR1 and CDR2: SQVTM and ANQGSEA. This CDR3 contains 14 residues. V lost 6 bases, J lost 6 bases, and 7 bases stayed unmatched. The DNA of the CDR3 is TGCAGCGTGGTAGGACAGGGGGCCGGTCAGCCCCAGCATTTT. This gives the protein CSVVGQGAGQPQHF.

A word on this clone: Germline and junction disagree at one end, which may indicate a read error. The genes are TRBV7-7 and TRBJ2-5; TRBD2 matches 8 bases. The germline gives CDR1 SSHAT, CDR2 FNYEAQ (reference sequence). The CDR3 totals 14 residues. The CDR3 sequence: CASSLVAASGHQYF. CDR3 coding DNA: TGTGCTAGCAGCTTAGTCGCGGCTAGCGGGCACCAGTACTTC.

The J gene is TRBJ1-1, the V gene TRBV28; D is perhaps TRBD1 (5 bases). This CDR3 has 13 residues. The V end was cut by 2 bases, the J end by 4 bases, with 8 bases between. Germline-derived CDR1 and CDR2 are MDHEN and SYDVKM. CDR3 sequence reads: CASSLRQFTEAFF. In DNA, the CDR3 is TGTGCCAGCAGTTTAAGACAGTTCACTGAAGCTTTCTTT.

The chain uses TRBV30 and TRBJ1-2; D is unresolved. The V end lost 4 bases, the J end lost 5 bases, and 11 bases lay between the germline ends. Germline CDR1 reads GTSNPN; CDR2 reads SVGIG (reference sequence). The CDR3 is made up of 12 amino acids. The CDR3: CAWNPLGYGYTF. CDR3 nucleotides: TGTGCCTGGAACCCTCTCGGGTATGGCTACACCTTC.

V usage is TRBV4-2 and J usage is TRBJ2-5; 9 bases line up with TRBD1. V shed 4 bases, J shed 5 bases, and the junction held 8 bases outside the gene matches. Germline CDR1 and CDR2: LGHNA and YNFKEQ. The CDR3 runs 15 residues. The CDR3 DNA reads TGTGCCAGCAGCCGGACCCGGGACAGGGCGGAGACCCAGTACTTC. It is translated as CASSRTRDRAETQYF.

The rearrangement links TRBV7-9 to TRBJ2-2; tentatively, D is TRBD1 (6 bases). Trimming removed 5 bases at V and 2 bases at J, with 12 bases between. Germline assignment: CDR1 SEHNR and CDR2 FQNEAQ (reference sequence). The CDR3 spans 15 residues. For the CDR3, the DNA is TGTGCCAGCAGCCCCCCCGGGACAAACACCGGGGAGCTGTTTTTT. Translating it yields CASSPPGTNTGELFF.

The chain has TRBV6-1 and TRBJ2-1; 10 bases agree with TRBD2. V trimming: 3 bases; J trimming: 6 bases; junction bases outside the gene matches: 14. Germline loops: CDR1 MNHNS, CDR2 SASEGT. This CDR3 contains 18 residues. The CDR3 here is CASSDSRLAGVIINEQFF. CDR3 coding DNA: TGTGCCAGCAGTGATAGTAGGCTAGCGGGAGTTATTATCAATGAGCAGTTCTTC.

The genes are TRBV14 and TRBJ2-5; 8 bases are a match to TRBD2. Germline trimming cut 5 bases from V and 2 bases from J; bases unmatched to any gene: 7. The CDR3 extends over 15 amino acids. In germline, CDR1 is SGHDN, CDR2 FVKESK. The CDR3 spells CASSITSGPQETQYF. The CDR3 coding sequence is TGTGCCAGCAGCATTACTAGCGGCCCTCAAGAGACCCAGTACTTC.

The genes are TRBV12-5 and TRBJ2-3, with 10 bases matching TRBD1. Germline V gives CDR1 LGHNT, CDR2 FRNRAP. J lost 4 bases, V lost 6 bases, and 13 bases had no gene match. This CDR3 has 17 residues. This CDR3 reads CASGFSPGTGVADTQYF. DNA of the CDR3: TGTGCTAGTGGATTCAGCCCCGGGACAGGGGTCGCAGATACGCAGTATTTT.

The rearrangement links TRBV18 to TRBJ1-2; D ambiguous. This CDR3 is 12 amino acids long. Per the germline V gene, CDR1 is KGHSH and CDR2 is LQKENI. The germline V and J ends were trimmed by 2 bases and 7 bases, with 8 bases remaining between them. In DNA, the CDR3 is TGTGCCAGCTCACCAGACGGGAGTGGCTACACCTTC. It yields the protein CASSPDGSGYTF.

As concerns this clone: One end of the junction fails to match germline, which may point to a read error. Other nucleotide sequences in the sample specify the same CDR3. This chain joins TRBV6-1 and TRBJ2-1, with D unclear. The CDR3 extends over 17 amino acids. Germline values: CDR1 MNHNS, CDR2 SASEGT. This CDR3 reads CASSEGVSWSSHNEQFF. Written as DNA, the CDR3 is TGTGCCAGCAGTGAAGGGGTTAGTTGGAGCTCCCACAATGAGCAGTTCTTC.